The clone carrying this T cell receptor (beta chain) has a count of ten or more. Its matching antigen is unknown. These data originate in a study of T cells after yellow fever vaccination. The V and J ends lost 6 bases and 3 bases, in that order; junction bases with no gene match: 12. The CDR3 runs 15 residues. Germline CDR1 reads DFQATT; CDR2 reads SNEGSKA (reference sequence). Making TCR cDNA involved 5'RACE template switching, which added UMIs and a universal primer site. MiXCR, applied by TCRdb to the 5' RACE reads, yields one record per CDR3 protein. The sample has 400,000 or so distinct CDR3 sequences, 6.2% seen once; the top ten hold roughly 15%. Study-wide points: From the bulk population, abundant clonotypes could contaminate and appear within FACS-sorted repertoires. Post-booster reappearance was seen for most primary-vaccination clones (about 96% CD4, around 88% CD8).

This sequence originates from a man in his thirties or forties who received the YFV17D yellow fever vaccine. Sequences were derived from PBMCs, sampled 5 days after the yellow fever booster vaccination. The chain combines TRBV20-1 with TRBJ2-7, with TRBD1 identical over 9 bases. The CDR3: CSANRPTGGGYEQYF. Written as DNA, the CDR3 is TGCAGTGCCAACCGACCCACAGGGGGCGGCTACGAGCAGTACTTC.